This T cell receptor beta chain emerged from a study of blood T cell repertoires in COVID-19. CDR3 length equals 15 residues. V was cut by 3 bases and J by 0 bases, with 9 bases left in between. The germline V gene encodes CDR1 KGHSH and CDR2 LQKENI. As handled by the study authors: The authors estimated nucleated cell counts from reference gene primer amplification. Profiled with immunoSEQ multiplex PCR; TCRdb holds only in-frame clones, not every one. V and J calls and clone size come straight from that table; D and trimming were deduced from the DNA. The table has under 200,000 clones, around four fifths seen once.

The chain is built from TRBV18 and TRBJ1-5, with D possibly TRBD1 on 6 matching bases. Sequencing was carried out using PBMCs or T cells enriched from blood (not recorded which). The TCR originated in a woman between 50 and 59 years old who had recovered from COVID-19. This CDR3 is CASSPQGLSNQPQHF. The CDR3 nucleotides are TGTGCCAGCTCACCCCAGGGGCTTAGCAATCAGCCCCAGCATTTT.